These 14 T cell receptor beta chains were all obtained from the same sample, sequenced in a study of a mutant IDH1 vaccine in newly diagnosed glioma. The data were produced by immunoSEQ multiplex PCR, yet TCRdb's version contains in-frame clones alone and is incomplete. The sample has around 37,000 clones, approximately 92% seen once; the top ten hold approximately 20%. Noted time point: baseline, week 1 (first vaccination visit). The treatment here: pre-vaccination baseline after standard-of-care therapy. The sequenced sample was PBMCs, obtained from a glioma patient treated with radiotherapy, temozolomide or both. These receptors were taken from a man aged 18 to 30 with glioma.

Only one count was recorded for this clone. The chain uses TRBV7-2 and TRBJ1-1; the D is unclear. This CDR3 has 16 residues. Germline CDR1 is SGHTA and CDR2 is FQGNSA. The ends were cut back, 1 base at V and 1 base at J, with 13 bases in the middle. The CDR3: CASSLGVGRANTEAFF. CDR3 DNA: TGTGCCAGCAGCTTAGGGGTGGGGAGGGCGAACACTGAAGCTTTCTTT.

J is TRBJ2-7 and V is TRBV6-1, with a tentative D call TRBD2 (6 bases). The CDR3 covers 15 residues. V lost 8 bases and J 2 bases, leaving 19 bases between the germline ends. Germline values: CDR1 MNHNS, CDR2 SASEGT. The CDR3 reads CASAPWGDATYEQYF. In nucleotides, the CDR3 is TGTGCCAGCGCCCCCTGGGGGGACGCAACCTACGAGCAGTACTTC.

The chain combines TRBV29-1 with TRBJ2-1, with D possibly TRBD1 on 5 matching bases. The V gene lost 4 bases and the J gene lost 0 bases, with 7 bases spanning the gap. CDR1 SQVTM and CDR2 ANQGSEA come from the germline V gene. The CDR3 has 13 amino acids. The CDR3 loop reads CSVGQNSYNEQFF. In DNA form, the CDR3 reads TGCAGCGTTGGACAGAACTCCTACAATGAGCAGTTCTTC.

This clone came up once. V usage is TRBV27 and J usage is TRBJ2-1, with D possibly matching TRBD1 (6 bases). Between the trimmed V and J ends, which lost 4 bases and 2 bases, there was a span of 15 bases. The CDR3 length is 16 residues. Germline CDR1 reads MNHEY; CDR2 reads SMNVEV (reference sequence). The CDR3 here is CASSSRTVHPYNEQFF. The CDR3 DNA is TGTGCCAGCAGTTCTCGGACAGTCCACCCCTACAATGAGCAGTTCTTC.

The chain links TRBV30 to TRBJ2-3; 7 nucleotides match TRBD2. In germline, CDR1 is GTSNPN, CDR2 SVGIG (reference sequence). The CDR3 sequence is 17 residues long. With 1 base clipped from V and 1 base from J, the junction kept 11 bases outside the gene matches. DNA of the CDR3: TGTGCCTGGAGTGGTGGGAGGGCCCGAACCGGCACAGATACGCAGTATTTT. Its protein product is CAWSGGRARTGTDTQYF.

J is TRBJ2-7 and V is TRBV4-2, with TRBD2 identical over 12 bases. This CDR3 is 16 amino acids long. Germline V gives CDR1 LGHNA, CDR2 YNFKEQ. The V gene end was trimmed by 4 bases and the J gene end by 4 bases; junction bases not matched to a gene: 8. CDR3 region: CASSPQTSGSLYEQYF. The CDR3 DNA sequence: TGTGCCAGCAGCCCACAGACTAGCGGGAGTCTGTACGAGCAGTACTTC.

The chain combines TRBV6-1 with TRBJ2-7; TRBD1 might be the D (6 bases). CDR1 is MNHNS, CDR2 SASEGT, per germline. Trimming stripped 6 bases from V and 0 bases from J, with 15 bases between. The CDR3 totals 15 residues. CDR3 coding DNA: TGTGCCAGCAGGATCGGACAGAGAAGCTCCTACGAGCAGTACTTC. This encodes CASRIGQRSSYEQYF.

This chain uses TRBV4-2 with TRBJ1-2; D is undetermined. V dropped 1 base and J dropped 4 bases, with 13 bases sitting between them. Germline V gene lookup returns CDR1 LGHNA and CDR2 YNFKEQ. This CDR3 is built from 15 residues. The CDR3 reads CASSQVTSRSYGYTF. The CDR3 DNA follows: TGTGCCAGCAGCCAAGTAACGTCTAGGAGCTATGGCTACACCTTC.

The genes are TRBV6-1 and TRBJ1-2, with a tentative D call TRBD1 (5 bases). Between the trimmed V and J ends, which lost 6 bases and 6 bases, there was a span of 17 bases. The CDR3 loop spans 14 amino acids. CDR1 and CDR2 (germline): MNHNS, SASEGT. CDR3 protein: CASSTGTRRDGYTF. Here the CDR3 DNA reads TGTGCCAGCAGCACCGGGACGCGGAGGGATGGCTACACCTTC.

The CDR3 DNA follows: TGTGCCAGCAGTGTAAATAGCGGGATCTACAATGAGCAGTTCTTC. Protein product: CASSVNSGIYNEQFF. The genes are TRBV2 and TRBJ2-1; the match to TRBD2 covers 8 bases. Germline-derived CDR1 and CDR2 are SNHLY and FYNNEI. The CDR3 totals 15 residues. With V trimmed by 4 bases and J by 3 bases, 5 bases remained unmatched.

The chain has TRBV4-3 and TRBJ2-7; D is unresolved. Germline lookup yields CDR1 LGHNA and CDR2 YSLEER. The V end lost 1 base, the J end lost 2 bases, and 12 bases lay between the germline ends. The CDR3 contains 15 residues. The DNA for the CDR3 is TGCGCCAGCAGCCAAGCCCGGGCCTTGACCTACGAGCAGTACTTC. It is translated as CASSQARALTYEQYF.

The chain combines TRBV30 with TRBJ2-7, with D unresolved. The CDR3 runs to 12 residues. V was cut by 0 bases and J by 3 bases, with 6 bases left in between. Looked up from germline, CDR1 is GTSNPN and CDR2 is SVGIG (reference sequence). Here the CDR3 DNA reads TGTGCCTGGAGTGTATCGGACTACGAGCAGTACTTC. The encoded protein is CAWSVSDYEQYF. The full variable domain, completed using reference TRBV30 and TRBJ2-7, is SQTIHQWPATLVQPVGSPLSLECTVEGTSNPNLYWYRQAAGRGLQLLFYSVGIGQISSEVPQNLSASRPQDRQFILSSKKLLLSDSGFYLCAWSVSDYEQYFGPGTRLTVT.

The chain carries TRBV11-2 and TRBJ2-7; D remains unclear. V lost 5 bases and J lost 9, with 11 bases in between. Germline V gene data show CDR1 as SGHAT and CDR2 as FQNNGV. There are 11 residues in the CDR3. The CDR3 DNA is TGTGCCAGCAGCCCGACGGTTCTGCAGTACTTC. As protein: CASSPTVLQYF.

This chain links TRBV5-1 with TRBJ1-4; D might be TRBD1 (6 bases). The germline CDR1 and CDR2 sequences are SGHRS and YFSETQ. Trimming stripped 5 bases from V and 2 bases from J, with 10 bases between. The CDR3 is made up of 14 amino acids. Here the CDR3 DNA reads TGCGCCAGCAGACAGGGACTTACTAATGAAAAACTGTTTTTT. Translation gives CASRQGLTNEKLFF.